Sequencing of this T cell receptor beta chain was carried out in a study of tumor-infiltrating lymphocytes in oesophageal squamous cell carcinoma. Per the germline V gene, CDR1 is MNHEY and CDR2 is SMNVEV (reference sequence). The CDR3 runs 14 residues. Trimming shortened V by 2 bases and J by 7 bases, and 12 bases separated the two germline ends. TCRdb re-called the PCR reads through MiXCR, storing one row per CDR3 protein. The data contain approximately 15,000 distinct CDR3 sequences, around 46% of them singletons. The chain is built from TRBV27 and TRBJ2-4; tentatively, D is TRBD1 (5 bases). The origin of this receptor is a male donor with esophageal squamous cell carcinoma. Sequencing was carried out using esophageal tumor tissue. The CDR3 DNA sequence: TGTGCCAGCAGTTTACAGGGATCTGGGAACATTCAGTACTTC. Translating gives CASSLQGSGNIQYF.